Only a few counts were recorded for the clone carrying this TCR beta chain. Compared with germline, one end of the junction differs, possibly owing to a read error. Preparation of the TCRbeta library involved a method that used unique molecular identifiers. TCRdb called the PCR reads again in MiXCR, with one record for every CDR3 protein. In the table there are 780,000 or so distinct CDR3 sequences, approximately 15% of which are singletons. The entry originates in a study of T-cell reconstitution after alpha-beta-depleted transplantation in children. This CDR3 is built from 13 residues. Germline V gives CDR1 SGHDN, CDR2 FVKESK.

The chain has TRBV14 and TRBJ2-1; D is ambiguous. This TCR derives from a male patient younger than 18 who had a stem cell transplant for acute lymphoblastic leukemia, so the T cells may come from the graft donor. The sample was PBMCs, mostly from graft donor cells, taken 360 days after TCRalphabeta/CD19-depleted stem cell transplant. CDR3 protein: CASSQGVPVLRVF. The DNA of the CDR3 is TGTGCCAGCAGCCAAGGGGTACCGGTCCTTCGGGTCTTC.